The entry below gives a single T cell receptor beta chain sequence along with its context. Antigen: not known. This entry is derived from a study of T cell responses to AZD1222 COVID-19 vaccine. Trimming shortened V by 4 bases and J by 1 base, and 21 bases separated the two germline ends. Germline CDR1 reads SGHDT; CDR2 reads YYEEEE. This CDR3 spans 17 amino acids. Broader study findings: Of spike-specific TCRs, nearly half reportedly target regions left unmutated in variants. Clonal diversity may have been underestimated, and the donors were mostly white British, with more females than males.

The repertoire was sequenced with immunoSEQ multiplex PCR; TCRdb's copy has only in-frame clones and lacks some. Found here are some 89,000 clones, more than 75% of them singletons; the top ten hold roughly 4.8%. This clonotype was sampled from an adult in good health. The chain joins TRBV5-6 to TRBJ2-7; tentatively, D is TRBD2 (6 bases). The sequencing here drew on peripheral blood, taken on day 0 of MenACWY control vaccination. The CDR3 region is CASSRGLVGWVSYEQYF. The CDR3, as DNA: TGTGCCAGCAGCCGGGGACTTGTGGGATGGGTATCCTACGAGCAGTACTTC.